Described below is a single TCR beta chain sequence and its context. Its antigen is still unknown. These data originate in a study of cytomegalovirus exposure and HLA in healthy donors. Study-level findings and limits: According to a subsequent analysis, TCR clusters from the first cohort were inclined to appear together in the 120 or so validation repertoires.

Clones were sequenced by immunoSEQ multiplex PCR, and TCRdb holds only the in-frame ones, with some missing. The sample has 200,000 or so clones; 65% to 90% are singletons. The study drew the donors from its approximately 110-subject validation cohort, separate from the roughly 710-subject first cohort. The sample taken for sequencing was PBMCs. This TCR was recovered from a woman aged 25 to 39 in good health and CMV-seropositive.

In nucleotides, the CDR3 is TGTGCCAGCAGTTGGTCATCGACGGGGAACTATGGCTACACCTTC. Translated, it gives CASSWSSTGNYGYTF. This chain connects TRBV27 to TRBJ1-2; D not resolved. The CDR3 loop spans 15 amino acids. The germline V and J ends were trimmed by 4 bases and 2 bases, with 14 bases remaining between them. The germline gives CDR1 MNHEY, CDR2 SMNVEV (reference sequence).